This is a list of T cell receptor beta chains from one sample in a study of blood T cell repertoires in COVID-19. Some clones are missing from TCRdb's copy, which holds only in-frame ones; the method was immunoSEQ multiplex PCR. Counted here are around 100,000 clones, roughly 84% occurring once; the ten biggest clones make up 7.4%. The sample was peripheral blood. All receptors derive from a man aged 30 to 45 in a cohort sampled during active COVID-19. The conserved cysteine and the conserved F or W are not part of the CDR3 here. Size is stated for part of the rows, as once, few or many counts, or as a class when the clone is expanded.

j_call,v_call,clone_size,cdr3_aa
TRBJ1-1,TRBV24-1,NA,ATNPDRELAEAF
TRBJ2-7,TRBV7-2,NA,ASTRGGLSYEQY
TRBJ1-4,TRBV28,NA,ASKTQQGPGEKLF
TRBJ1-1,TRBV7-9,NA,ASSFTGMNTEAF
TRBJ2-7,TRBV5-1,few,ASSPGTKAYEQY
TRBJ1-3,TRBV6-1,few,ASSENAGNTIY
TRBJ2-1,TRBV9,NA,ASSVEAGTSGGQQF
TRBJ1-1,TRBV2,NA,ASTGQGYTEAF
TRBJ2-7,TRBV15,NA,ATSRDPGLRYEQY
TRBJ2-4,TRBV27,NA,ASSFEARNIQY
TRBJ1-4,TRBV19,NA,ASRQGGGEKLF
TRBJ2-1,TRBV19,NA,ASRQPSGGLDSNEQF
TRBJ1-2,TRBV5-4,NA,ASSLAENYGYT
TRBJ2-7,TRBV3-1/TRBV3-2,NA,ASSQDRGQGAHEQY
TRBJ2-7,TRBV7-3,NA,ASSVLAGGYEQY
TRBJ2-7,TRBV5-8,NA,ASSFGGGAYEQY
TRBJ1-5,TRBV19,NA,ASLTGQETNQPQH
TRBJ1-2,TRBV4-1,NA,ASSLDRGWGGYT
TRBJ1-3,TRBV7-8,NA,ASSLARLQTRTGNTIY
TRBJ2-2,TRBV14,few,ASSQYRTGETGELF
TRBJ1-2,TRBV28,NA,ASRAQGANYGYT
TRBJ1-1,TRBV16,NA,ASSQSGGGSEAF
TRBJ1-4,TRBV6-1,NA,ASSEWTGGTTEKLF
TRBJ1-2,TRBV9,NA,ASSPGGSDYGYT
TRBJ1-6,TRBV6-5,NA,ASSYSQRSPLH
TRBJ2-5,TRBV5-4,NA,ASSLGGGPGPKQETQY
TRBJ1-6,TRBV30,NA,AWAGLQVQAVPLH
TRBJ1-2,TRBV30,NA,AWATFANGENYGYT
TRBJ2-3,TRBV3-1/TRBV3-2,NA,ASSQAGTGGDTQY
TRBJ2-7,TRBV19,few,ASSPGTAAYEQY
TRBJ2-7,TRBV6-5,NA,ASSYTGGTGTEQY
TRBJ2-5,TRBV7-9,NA,ASSISGQGASGRKETQY